This section outlines one T cell receptor (beta chain) sequence together with its context. The sample belongs to a study of blood T cell repertoires in COVID-19. Study overall: Samples came from the United States, Italy and Spain, spanning acute and convalescent COVID-19. PBMCs, B-cell-depleted T cells, or T cells provided the cDNA or gDNA that made up the material.

Authors' analysis steps: Reference gene primer amplification in the assay estimated nucleated cell counts. Sequencing used immunoSEQ multiplex PCR; TCRdb keeps in-frame clones, though not all of them. V and J calls and clone size are given by that table; D and trimming were obtained from the DNA. The sample includes about 160,000 clones, approximately 86% of them seen just once. Patients from Seattle were sampled longitudinally, starting during active infection. Trimming shortened V by 0 bases and J by 4 bases, and 10 bases separated the two germline ends. Germline V gene lookup returns CDR1 KGHSY and CDR2 FQNENV. This CDR3 region has 15 residues.

The chain is built from TRBV16 and TRBJ1-5, with TRBD1 as a possible D gene (6 bases). The sequencing sample was made of peripheral blood. The TCR was taken from a man aged 60 to 75 with COVID-19, enrolled during active disease. The CDR3 nucleotides read TGTGCCAGCAGCCAATCCTTCGGGACAAATCAGCCCCAGCATTTT. It is translated as CASSQSFGTNQPQHF.